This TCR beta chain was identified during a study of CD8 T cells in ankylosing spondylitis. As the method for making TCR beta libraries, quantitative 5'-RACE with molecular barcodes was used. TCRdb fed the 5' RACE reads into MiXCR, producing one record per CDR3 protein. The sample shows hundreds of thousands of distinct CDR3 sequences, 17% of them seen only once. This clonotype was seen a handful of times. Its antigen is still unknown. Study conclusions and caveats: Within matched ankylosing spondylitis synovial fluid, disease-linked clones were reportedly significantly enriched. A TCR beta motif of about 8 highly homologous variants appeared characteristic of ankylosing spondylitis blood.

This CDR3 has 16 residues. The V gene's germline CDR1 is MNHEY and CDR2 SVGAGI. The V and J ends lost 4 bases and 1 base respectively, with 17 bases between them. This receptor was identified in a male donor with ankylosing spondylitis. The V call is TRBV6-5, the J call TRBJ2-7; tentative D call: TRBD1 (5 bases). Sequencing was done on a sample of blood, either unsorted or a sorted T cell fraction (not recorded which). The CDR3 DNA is TGTGCCAGCAGTTTAAACATGTTTAGGGGATCCTACGAGCAGTACTTC. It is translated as CASSLNMFRGSYEQYF.